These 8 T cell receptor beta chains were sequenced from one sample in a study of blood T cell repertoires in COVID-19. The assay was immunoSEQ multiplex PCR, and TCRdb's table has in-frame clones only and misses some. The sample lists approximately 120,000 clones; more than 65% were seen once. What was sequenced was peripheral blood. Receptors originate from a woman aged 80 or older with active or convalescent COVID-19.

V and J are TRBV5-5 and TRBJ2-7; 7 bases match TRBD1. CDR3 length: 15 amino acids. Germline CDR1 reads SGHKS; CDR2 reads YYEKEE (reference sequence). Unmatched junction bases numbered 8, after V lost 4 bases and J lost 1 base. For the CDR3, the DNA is TGTGCCAGCAGCCCGCGGGCAGGGGGATCCTACGAGCAGTACTTC. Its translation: CASSPRAGGSYEQYF.

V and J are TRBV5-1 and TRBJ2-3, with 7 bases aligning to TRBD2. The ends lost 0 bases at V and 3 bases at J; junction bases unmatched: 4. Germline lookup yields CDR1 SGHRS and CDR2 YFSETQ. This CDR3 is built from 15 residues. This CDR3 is CASSLARTRTDTQYF. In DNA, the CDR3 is TGCGCCAGCAGCTTGGCCAGGACTAGGACAGATACGCAGTATTTT.

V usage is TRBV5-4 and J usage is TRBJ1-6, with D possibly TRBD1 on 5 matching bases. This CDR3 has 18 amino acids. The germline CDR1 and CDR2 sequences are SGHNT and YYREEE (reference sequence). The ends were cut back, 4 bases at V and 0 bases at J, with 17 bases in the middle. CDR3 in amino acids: CASSQGRGSSSYNSPLHF. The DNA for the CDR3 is TGTGCCAGCAGCCAAGGGCGGGGCTCGAGCTCCTATAATTCACCCCTCCACTTT.

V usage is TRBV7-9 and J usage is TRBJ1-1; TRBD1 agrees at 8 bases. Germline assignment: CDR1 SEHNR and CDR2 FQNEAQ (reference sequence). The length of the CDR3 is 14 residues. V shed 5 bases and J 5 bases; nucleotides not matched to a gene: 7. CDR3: CASSPTGEWTEAFF. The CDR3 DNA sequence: TGTGCCAGCAGCCCGACAGGGGAATGGACTGAAGCTTTCTTT.

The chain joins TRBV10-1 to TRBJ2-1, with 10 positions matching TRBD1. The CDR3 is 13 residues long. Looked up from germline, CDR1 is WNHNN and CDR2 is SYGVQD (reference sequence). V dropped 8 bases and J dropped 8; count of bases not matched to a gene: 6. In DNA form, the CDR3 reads TGCGCCAGCGGGGGACAGGGGATCGATGAGCAGTTCTTC. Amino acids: CASGGQGIDEQFF.

The CDR3 DNA is TGTGCCAGCAGTCCGACTCCGGGACAGGGATACGAGCAGTACTTC. It yields the protein CASSPTPGQGYEQYF. The V and J genes are TRBV7-9 and TRBJ2-7; TRBD1 aligns across 9 bases. The junction had 10 bases not matched to a gene; V was cut back by 6 bases and J by 4 bases. Looked up from germline, CDR1 is SEHNR and CDR2 is FQNEAQ (reference sequence). This CDR3 comprises 15 residues.

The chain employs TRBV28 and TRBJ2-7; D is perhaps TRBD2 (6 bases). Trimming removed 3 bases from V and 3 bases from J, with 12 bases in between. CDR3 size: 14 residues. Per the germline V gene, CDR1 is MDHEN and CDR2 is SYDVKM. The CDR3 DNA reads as TGTGCCAGCAGTTTGTTCGGGGGAATCTACGAGCAGTACTTC. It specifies CASSLFGGIYEQYF. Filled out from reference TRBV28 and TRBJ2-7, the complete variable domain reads DVKVTQSSRYLVKRTGEKVFLECVQDMDHENMFWYRQDPGLGLRLIYFSYDVKMKEKGDIPEGYSVSREKKERFSLILESASTNQTSMYLCASSLFGGIYEQYFGPGTRLTVT.

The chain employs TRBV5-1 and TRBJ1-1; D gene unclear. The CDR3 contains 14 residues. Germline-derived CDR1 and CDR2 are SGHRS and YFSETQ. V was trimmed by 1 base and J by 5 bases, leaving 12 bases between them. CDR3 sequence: CASSLTAKGTEAFF. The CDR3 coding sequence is TGCGCCAGCAGCTTGACAGCCAAAGGAACTGAAGCTTTCTTT.